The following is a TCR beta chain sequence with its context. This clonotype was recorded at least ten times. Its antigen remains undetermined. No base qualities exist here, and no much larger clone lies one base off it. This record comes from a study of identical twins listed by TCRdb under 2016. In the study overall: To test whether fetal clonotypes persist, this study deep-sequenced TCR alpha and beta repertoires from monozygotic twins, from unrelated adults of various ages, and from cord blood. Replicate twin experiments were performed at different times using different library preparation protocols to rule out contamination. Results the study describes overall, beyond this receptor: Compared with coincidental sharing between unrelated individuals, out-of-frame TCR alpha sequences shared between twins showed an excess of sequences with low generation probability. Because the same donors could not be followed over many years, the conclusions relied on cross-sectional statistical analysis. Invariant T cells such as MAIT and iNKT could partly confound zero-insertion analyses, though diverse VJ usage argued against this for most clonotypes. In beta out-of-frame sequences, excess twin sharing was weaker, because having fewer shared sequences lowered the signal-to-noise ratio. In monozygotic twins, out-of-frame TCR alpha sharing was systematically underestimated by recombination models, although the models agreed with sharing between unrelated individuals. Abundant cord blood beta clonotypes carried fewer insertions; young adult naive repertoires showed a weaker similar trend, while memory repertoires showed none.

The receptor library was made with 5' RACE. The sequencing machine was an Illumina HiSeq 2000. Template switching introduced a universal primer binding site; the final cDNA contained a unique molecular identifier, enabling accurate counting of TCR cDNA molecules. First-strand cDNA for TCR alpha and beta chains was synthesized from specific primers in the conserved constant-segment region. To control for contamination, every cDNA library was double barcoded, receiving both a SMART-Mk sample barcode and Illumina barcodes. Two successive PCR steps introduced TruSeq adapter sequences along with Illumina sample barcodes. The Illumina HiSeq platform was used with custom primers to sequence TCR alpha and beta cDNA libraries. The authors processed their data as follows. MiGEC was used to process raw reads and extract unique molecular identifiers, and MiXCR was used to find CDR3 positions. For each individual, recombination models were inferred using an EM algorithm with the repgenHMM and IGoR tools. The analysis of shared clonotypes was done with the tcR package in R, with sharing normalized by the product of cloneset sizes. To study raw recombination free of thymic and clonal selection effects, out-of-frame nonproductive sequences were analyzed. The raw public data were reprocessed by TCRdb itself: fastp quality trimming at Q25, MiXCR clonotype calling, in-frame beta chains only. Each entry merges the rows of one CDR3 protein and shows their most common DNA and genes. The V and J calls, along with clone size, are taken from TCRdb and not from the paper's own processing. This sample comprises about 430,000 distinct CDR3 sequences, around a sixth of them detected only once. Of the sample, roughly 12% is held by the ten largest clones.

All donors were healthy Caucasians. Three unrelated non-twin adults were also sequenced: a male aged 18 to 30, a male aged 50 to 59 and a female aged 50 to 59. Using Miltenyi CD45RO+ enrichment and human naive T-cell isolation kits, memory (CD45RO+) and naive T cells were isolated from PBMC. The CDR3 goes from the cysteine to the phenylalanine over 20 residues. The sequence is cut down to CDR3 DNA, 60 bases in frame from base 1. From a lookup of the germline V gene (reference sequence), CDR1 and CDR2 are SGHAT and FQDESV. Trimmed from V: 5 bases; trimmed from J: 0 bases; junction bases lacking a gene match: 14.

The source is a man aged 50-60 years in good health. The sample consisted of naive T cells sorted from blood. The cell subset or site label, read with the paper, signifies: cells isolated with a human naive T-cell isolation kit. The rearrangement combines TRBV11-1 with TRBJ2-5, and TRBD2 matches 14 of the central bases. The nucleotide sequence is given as TGTGCCAGCAGCCGCCTGACTAGCGGGAGGGCCTTACCTTACCAAGAGACCCAGTACTTC. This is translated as CASSRLTSGRALPYQETQYF.